The T cell receptor beta chain described here comes from a study of blood T cell repertoires in COVID-19. Study-level information: Sites across the United States, Italy and Spain contributed samples from acute and convalescent COVID-19. T cells, B-cell-depleted T cells, or PBMCs provided the cDNA or gDNA that served as material.

CDR1 and CDR2 from the germline V gene are MNHNS and SASEGT. Trimming removed 2 bases from V and 4 bases from J, with 8 bases in between. This CDR3 spans 13 amino acids. Per the original data handling: It was from reference gene primer amplification that nucleated cell counts were estimated. Sequencing used immunoSEQ multiplex PCR; TCRdb keeps in-frame clones, though not all of them. V and J calls and clone size come straight from that table; D and trimming were deduced from the DNA. Among about 250,000 clones listed, 85% were seen once. This clone has a single count. The chain recombines TRBV6-1 with TRBJ1-1; D is ambiguous. This receptor was identified in a woman aged 55-75 years with active or convalescent COVID-19. Sequencing was done on a sample of peripheral blood. DNA of the CDR3: TGTGCCAGCAGTGAATCCCTTTCCACTGAAGCTTTCTTT. Its translation: CASSESLSTEAFF.